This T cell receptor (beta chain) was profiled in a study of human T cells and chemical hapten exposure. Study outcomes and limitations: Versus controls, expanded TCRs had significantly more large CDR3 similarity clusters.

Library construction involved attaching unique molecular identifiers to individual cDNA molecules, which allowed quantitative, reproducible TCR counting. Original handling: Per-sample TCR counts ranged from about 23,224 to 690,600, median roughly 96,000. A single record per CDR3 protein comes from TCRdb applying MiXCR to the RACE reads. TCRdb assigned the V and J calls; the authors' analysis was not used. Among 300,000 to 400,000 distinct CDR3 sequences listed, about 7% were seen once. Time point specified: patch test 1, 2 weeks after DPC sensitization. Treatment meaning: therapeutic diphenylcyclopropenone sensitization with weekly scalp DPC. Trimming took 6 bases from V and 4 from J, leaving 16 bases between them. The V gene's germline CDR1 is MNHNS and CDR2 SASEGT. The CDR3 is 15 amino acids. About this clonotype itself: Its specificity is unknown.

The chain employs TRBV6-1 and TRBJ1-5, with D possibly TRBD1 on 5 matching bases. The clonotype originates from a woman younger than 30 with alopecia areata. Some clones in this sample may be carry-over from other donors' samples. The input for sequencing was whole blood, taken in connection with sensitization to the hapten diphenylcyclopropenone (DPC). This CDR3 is CASRRVDILNQPQHF. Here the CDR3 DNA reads TGTGCCAGCAGGAGGGTGGACATCCTAAATCAGCCCCAGCATTTT.